A selection of T cell receptor beta chains follows, all from one sample in a study of T cells expressing NK-cell markers. One entry per CDR3 protein, without DNA, is what TCRdb gives after re-calling the 5' RACE reads. There are around 550,000 distinct CDR3 sequences in the sample, with roughly 3.4% held by the top ten. The sample comprised blood T cells: a sorted CD56 or NKG2C T cell subset, CD4+ or CD8+ T cells, or bulk PBMC T cells (not recorded which). Source of these receptors: a man between 18 and 35 years old in good health. CDR3s include the opening cysteine and the closing phenylalanine or tryptophan. The order of the fields is J gene, V gene, CDR3 protein.

TRBJ1-1 TRBV6-1 CASKTEVMNTEAFF
TRBJ1-4 TRBV28 CASSPTGSTGEKLFF
TRBJ1-2 TRBV30 CAWSVGRRLANYGYTF
TRBJ2-1 TRBV4-2 CASSLWALQKPNEQFF
TRBJ2-7 TRBV20-1 CSARSGLADYYEQYF
TRBJ2-7 TRBV12-3/TRBV12-4 CASSFRTSGRGSYEQYF
TRBJ2-3 TRBV27 CASSPTGGGTDTQYF
TRBJ1-1 TRBV7-9 CASSSETGGWRTEAFF
TRBJ2-2 TRBV29-1 CSVEWWGEQNTGELFF
TRBJ2-1 TRBV5-1 CASSLDLAGVEQFF
TRBJ2-5 TRBV5-6 CASSLMPAEETQYF
TRBJ2-5 TRBV10-3 CAISESPRGARETQYF
TRBJ1-5 TRBV4-1 CASSQERISNQPQHF
TRBJ2-2 TRBV29-1 CSAQTGVGTGELFF
TRBJ2-2 TRBV6-4 CASSPAGLAGRVGELFF
TRBJ2-4 TRBV15 CATSRDRRTSGLLYF
TRBJ1-1 TRBV5-1 CASIDWGRNTEAFF
TRBJ1-5 TRBV12-3/TRBV12-4 CASSLLGGPGSNQPQHF
TRBJ2-3 TRBV24-1 CATSDSRGGRGDTQYF
TRBJ1-5 TRBV6-1 CASSEGAPGVYSNQPQHF
TRBJ2-1 TRBV3-1 CASSQGGSAQFF
TRBJ2-1 TRBV28 CASSFSGRVSSYNEQFF